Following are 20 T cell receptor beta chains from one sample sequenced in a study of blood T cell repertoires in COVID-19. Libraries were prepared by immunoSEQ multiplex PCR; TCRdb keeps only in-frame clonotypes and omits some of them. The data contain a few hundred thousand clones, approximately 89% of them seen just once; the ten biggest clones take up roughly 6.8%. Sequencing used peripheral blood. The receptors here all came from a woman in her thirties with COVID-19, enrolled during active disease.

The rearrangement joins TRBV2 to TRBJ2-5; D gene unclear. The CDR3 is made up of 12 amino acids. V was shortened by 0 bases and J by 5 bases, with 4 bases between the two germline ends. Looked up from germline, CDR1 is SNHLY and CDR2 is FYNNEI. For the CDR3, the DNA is TGTGCCAGCAGTGAAGCCGCGGAGACCCAGTACTTC. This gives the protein CASSEAAETQYF.

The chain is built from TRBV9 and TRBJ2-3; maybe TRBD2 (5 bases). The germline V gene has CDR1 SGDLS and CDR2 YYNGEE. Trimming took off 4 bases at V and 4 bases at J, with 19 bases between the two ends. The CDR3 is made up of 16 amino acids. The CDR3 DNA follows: TGTGCCAGCAGCCCCACTGGAGGAGCGACATCAGATACGCAGTATTTT. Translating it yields CASSPTGGATSDTQYF.

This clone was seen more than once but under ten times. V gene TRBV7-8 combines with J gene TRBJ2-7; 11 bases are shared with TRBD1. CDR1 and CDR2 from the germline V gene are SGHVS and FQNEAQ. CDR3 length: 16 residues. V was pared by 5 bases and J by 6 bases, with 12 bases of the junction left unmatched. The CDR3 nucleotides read TGTGCCAGCAGCACACCGGACAGGGGGCTGAAATTCGAGCAGTACTTC. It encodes CASSTPDRGLKFEQYF.

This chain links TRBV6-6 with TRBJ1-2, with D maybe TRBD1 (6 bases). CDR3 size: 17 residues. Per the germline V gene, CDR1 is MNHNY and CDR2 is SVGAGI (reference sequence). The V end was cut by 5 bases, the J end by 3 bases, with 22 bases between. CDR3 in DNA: TGTGCCAGCAGTCGTCCATCGTGGGGGCAGGTTGACTATGGCTACACCTTC. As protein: CASSRPSWGQVDYGYTF.

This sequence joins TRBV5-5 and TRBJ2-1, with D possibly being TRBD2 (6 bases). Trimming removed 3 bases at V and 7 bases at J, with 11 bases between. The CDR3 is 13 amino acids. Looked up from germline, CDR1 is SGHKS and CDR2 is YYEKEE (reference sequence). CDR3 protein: CASSWASANEQFF. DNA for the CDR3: TGTGCCAGCAGCTGGGCTAGCGCAAATGAGCAGTTCTTC.

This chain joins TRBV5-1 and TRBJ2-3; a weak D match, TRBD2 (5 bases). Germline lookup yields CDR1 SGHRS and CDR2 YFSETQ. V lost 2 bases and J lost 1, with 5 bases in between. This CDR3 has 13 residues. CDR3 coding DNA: TGCGCCAGCAGCTTCGGGGGCACAGATACGCAGTATTTT. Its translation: CASSFGGTDTQYF.

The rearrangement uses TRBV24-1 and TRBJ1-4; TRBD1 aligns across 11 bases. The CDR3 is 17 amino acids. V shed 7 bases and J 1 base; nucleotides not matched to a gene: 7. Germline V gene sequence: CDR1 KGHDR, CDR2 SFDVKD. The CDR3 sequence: CATSVPGQGETNEKLFF. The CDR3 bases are TGTGCCACCAGCGTACCGGGACAGGGGGAAACTAATGAAAAACTGTTTTTT.

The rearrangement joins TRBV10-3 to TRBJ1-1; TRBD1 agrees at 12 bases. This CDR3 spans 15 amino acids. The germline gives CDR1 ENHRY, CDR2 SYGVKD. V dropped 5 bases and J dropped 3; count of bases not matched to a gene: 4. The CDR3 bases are TGTGCCATCAGTCCCGGGACAGGGGGCTACACTGAAGCTTTCTTT. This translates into CAISPGTGGYTEAFF.

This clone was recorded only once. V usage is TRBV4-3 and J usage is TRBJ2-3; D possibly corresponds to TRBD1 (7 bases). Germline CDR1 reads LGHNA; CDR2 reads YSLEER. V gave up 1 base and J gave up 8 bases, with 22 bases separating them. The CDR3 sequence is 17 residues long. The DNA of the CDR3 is TGCGCCAGCAGCCAAGTAAGGGGGCTAGCAAGACTAGGTACGCAGTATTTT. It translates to CASSQVRGLARLGTQYF.

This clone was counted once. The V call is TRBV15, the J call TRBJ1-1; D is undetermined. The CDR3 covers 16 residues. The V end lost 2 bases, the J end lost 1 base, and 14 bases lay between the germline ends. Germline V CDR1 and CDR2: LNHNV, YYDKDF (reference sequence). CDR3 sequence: CATSRNTGVANTEAFF. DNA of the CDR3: TGTGCCACCAGCAGAAACACCGGGGTCGCGAACACTGAAGCTTTCTTT.

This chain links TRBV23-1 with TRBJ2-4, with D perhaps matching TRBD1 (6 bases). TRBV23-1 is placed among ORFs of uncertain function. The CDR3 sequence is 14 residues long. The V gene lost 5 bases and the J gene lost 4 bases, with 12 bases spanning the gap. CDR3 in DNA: TGCGCCAGCAGTACGTCTAGGGGGAAAAACATTCAGTACTTC. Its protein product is CASSTSRGKNIQYF.

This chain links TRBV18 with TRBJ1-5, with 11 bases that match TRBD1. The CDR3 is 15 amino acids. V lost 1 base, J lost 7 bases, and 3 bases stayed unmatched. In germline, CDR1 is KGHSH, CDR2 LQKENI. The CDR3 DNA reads TGTGCCAGCTCACCACTCCGGGACAGGGGGCAGCCCCAGCATTTT. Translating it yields CASSPLRDRGQPQHF.

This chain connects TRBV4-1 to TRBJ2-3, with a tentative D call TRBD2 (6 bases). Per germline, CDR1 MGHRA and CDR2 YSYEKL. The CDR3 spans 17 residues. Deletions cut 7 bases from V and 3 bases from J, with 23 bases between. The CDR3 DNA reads TGCGCCAGCACCTCTGGGTGGGGGAGGCCAGTTACAGATACGCAGTATTTT. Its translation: CASTSGWGRPVTDTQYF.

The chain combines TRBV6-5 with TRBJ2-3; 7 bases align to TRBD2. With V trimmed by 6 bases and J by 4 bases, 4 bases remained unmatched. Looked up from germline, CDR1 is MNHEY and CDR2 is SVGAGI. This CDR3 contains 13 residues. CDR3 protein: CASRRDYSDTQYF. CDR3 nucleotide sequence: TGTGCCAGCAGACGGGACTACTCAGATACGCAGTATTTT.

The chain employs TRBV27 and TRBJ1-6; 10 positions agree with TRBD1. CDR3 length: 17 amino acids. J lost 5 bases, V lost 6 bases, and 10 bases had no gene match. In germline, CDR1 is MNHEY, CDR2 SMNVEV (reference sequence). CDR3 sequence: CASSLRTGGNHNSPLHF. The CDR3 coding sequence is TGTGCCAGCAGCCTACGGACAGGGGGAAACCATAATTCACCCCTCCACTTT.

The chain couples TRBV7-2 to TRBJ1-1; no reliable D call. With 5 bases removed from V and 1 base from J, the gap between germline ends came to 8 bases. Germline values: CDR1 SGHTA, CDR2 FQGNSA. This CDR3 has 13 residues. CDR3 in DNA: TGTGCCAGCAGCCCCCGCAGGAACACTGAAGCTTTCTTT. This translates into CASSPRRNTEAFF.

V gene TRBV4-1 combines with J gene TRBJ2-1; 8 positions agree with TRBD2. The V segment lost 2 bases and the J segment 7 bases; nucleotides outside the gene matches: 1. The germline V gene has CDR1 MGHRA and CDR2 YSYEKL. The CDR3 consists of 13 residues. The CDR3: CASSQPGGNEQFF. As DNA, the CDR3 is TGCGCCAGCAGCCAACCGGGAGGGAATGAGCAGTTCTTC.

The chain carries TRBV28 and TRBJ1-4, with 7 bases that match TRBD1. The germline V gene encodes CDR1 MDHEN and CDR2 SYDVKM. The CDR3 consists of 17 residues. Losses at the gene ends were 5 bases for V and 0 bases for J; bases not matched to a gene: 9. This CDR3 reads CASSIQGRTSTNEKLFF. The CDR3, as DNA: TGTGCCAGCAGTATACAGGGGCGAACCTCAACTAATGAAAAACTGTTTTTT.

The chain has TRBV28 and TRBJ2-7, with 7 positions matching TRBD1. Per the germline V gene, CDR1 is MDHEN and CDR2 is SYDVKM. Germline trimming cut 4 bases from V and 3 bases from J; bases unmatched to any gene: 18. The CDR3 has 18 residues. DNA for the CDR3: TGTGCCAGCAGTTCTAGATCGGGACCCGGGACAGCAATCTACGAGCAGTACTTC. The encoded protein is CASSSRSGPGTAIYEQYF.

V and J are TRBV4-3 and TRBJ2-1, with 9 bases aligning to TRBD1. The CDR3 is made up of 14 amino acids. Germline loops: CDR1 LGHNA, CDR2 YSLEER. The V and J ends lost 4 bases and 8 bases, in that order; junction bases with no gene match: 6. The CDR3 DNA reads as TGCGCCAGCAGCCCTGGGACAGGGCAAGATGAGCAGTTCTTC. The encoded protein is CASSPGTGQDEQFF.